These 14 T cell receptor beta chains were all obtained from the same sample, sequenced in a study of CD8 T cells in ankylosing spondylitis. Whole-study results and caveats: A TCR beta motif made of fewer than 10 highly homologous variants seemed typical of ankylosing spondylitis blood.

No antigen has been identified for these receptors. TCRdb redid the calling of the 5' RACE reads with MiXCR, one entry per CDR3 protein. The table has some 840,000 distinct CDR3 sequences, 12% seen once; the top ten hold about 0.5%. The sequencing sample was made of blood, either unsorted or a sorted T cell fraction (not recorded which). All receptors come from a male donor with ankylosing spondylitis.

The chain couples TRBV15 to TRBJ1-5, with 9 bases aligning to TRBD1. Germline V lookup: CDR1 LNHNV, CDR2 YYDKDF (reference sequence). V gave up 1 base and J gave up 7 bases; unmatched junction bases: 17. The CDR3 loop spans 19 amino acids. The CDR3 loop is CATSRGHPGTGTGNQPQHF. In DNA form, the CDR3 reads TGTGCCACCAGCAGAGGTCATCCCGGGACAGGGACGGGGAACCAGCCCCAGCATTTT.

This clonotype has only a few counts. V gene TRBV12-3 or TRBV12-4 combines with J gene TRBJ2-3; unclear D gene. The CDR3 has 13 amino acids. V lost 5 bases to trimming and J lost 7 bases, with 13 bases between them. DNA of the CDR3: TGTGCCAGCAGTATTGCGGTGGTCTATACGCAGTATTTT. Translating gives CASSIAVVYTQYF.

The V gene is TRBV4-3, the J gene TRBJ1-4; no clear D gene. CDR1 is LGHNA, CDR2 YSLEER, per germline. V gave up 1 base and J gave up 8 bases, with 8 bases separating them. There are 13 residues in the CDR3. CDR3 residues: CASSQVGWEKLFF. CDR3 nucleotide sequence: TGCGCCAGCAGCCAAGTCGGATGGGAAAAACTGTTTTTT.

This clonotype was counted a few times. The CDR3 protein is CASSPGRGGVTEAFF. CDR3 nucleotide sequence: TGCGCCAGCAGCCCAGGAAGGGGAGGGGTCACTGAAGCTTTCTTT. V and J are TRBV4-1 and TRBJ1-1, with D perhaps matching TRBD1 (5 bases). Trimming removed 4 bases at V and 4 bases at J, with 16 bases between. Germline V gene data show CDR1 as MGHRA and CDR2 as YSYEKL. The CDR3 length is 15 residues.

This sequence joins TRBV20-1 and TRBJ2-3; TRBD2 aligns across 11 bases. The CDR3 loop spans 14 amino acids. The V segment lost 8 bases and the J segment 6 bases; nucleotides outside the gene matches: 10. Germline V gene sequence: CDR1 DFQATT, CDR2 SNEGSKA (reference sequence). The CDR3 nucleotides are TGCAGTCCCCTAGCGGGAGGATCTTCTGATACGCAGTATTTT. Translation: CSPLAGGSSDTQYF.

Ten or more counts support this clonotype. The chain links TRBV7-2 to TRBJ2-1; TRBD1 matches 10 bases. Germline assignment: CDR1 SGHTA and CDR2 FQGNSA. The CDR3 has 14 residues. The ends lost 5 bases at V and 7 bases at J; junction bases unmatched: 5. The CDR3 sequence: CASSPWTGGNEQFF. The CDR3 DNA sequence: TGTGCCAGCAGCCCCTGGACAGGGGGAAATGAGCAGTTCTTC. Full variable domain (missing parts from reference TRBV7-2 and TRBJ2-1): GAGVSQSPSNKVTEKGKDVELRCDPISGHTALYWYRQSLGQGLEFLIYFQGNSAPDKSGLPSDRFSAERTGGSVSTLTIQRTQQEDSAVYLCASSPWTGGNEQFFGPGTRLTVL.

The V and J genes are TRBV20-1 and TRBJ2-5; D may be TRBD1 (6 bases). The CDR3 covers 12 residues. V lost 6 bases, J lost 4 bases, and 12 bases lay in between. Germline V CDR1 and CDR2: DFQATT, SNEGSKA (reference sequence). CDR3 in DNA: TGCAGTGCGATAAACAGGGTAGAGACCCAGTACTTC. Its translation is CSAINRVETQYF.

J is TRBJ2-7 and V is TRBV6-2 or TRBV6-3; possibly TRBD1 for D (6 bases). In germline, CDR1 is MNHEY, CDR2 SVGEGT. Deletions cut 1 base from V and 2 bases from J, with 12 bases between. CDR3 length: 15 residues. CDR3: CASSYLSGAAYEQYF. For the CDR3, the DNA is TGTGCCAGCAGTTACTTATCAGGGGCCGCCTACGAGCAGTACTTC.

Remarks on this clonotype: This could be a read error, since a much larger clone is one nucleotide away. This chain's CDR3 is CAISESSVGIYGYTF. The CDR3 DNA reads TGTGCCATCAGTGAGTCGAGTGTCGGGATCTATGGCTACACCTTC. The chain combines TRBV10-3 with TRBJ1-2, with unresolved D. Between the trimmed V and J ends, which lost 0 bases and 4 bases, there was a span of 12 bases. The CDR3 sequence is 15 residues long. The germline CDR1 and CDR2 sequences are ENHRY and SYGVKD.

The V call is TRBV5-5, the J call TRBJ2-5, with 8 positions matching TRBD2. Per the germline V gene, CDR1 is SGHKS and CDR2 is YYEKEE (reference sequence). The CDR3 totals 13 residues. V lost 4 bases, J lost 7 bases, and 6 bases stayed unmatched. The CDR3: CASSTGREGTQYF. The CDR3 bases are TGTGCCAGCAGCACCGGACGGGAGGGGACCCAGTACTTC. Combining the CDR3 with reference TRBV5-5 and TRBJ2-5 gives the whole variable domain DAGVTQSPTHLIKTRGQQVTLRCSPISGHKSVSWYQQVLGQGPQFIFQYYEKEERGRGNFPDRFSARQFPNYSSELNVNALLLGDSALYLCASSTGREGTQYFGPGTRLLVL.

This clonotype was observed a handful of times. The chain links TRBV20-1 to TRBJ2-3; D unclear. The ends were cut back, 6 bases at V and 0 bases at J, with 13 bases in the middle. The CDR3 has 14 residues. CDR1 is DFQATT, CDR2 SNEGSKA, per germline (reference sequence). This CDR3 reads CSAIDRKSTDTQYF. In DNA, the CDR3 is TGCAGTGCCATTGATAGAAAAAGCACAGATACGCAGTATTTT.

This sequence joins TRBV20-1 and TRBJ2-1; D is unclear. CDR1 is DFQATT, CDR2 SNEGSKA, per germline (reference sequence). The CDR3 loop spans 14 amino acids. V was shortened by 0 bases and J by 7 bases, with 13 bases between the two germline ends. CDR3: CSARDVRLQNEQFF. The CDR3 nucleotides read TGCAGTGCTAGAGACGTGCGGCTGCAGAATGAGCAGTTCTTC.

This clonotype was counted at least ten times. In DNA, the CDR3 is TGCGCCAGCAGCTTGGCCTTGGGGGCAGATACGCAGTATTTT. Encoded protein: CASSLALGADTQYF. This sequence joins TRBV5-1 and TRBJ2-3, with D perhaps being TRBD1 or TRBD2 (5 bases each). Deletions cut 0 bases from V and 4 bases from J, with 9 bases between. This CDR3 is 14 amino acids long. Germline CDR1 is SGHRS and CDR2 is YFSETQ. The full variable domain, rest sourced from reference TRBV5-1 and TRBJ2-3, is KAGVTQTPRYLIKTRGQQVTLSCSPISGHRSVSWYQQTPGQGLQFLFEYFSETQRNKGNFPGRFSGRQFSNSRSEMNVSTLELGDSALYLCASSLALGADTQYFGPGTRLTVL.

CDR3 sequence reads: CASSPGGARRGSPLHF. CDR3 DNA sequence: TGTGCCAGCTCACCAGGGGGGGCGCGGAGAGGGTCACCCCTCCACTTT. V usage is TRBV18 and J usage is TRBJ1-6; tentatively, D is TRBD1 (6 bases). CDR1 and CDR2 (germline): KGHSH, LQKENI. Deletions cut 2 bases from V and 10 bases from J, with 18 bases between. The CDR3 totals 16 residues. Variable domain in full (rest from reference TRBV18 and TRBJ1-6): NAGVMQNPRHLVRRRGQEARLRCSPMKGHSHVYWYRQLPEEGLKFMVYLQKENIIDESGMPKERFSAEFPKEGPSILRIQQVVRGDSAAYFCASSPGGARRGSPLHFGNGTRLTVT.